A selection of T cell receptor beta chains follows, all from one sample in a study of patients and donors after allogeneic stem cell transplantation. TCRdb re-called the RT-PCR reads with MiXCR, one entry per CDR3 protein. The table lists roughly 200,000 distinct CDR3 sequences, roughly two fifths of them singletons, with around a tenth in the top ten. Sequencing input: blood, either unsorted or a sorted T cell fraction (not recorded which). The receptors here all came from a human donor who was either an allogeneic HSCT recipient or a stem cell or donor lymphocyte infusion donor (not recorded which). It is not recorded whose cells these are; they may come from a transplant donor. The conserved cysteine and the conserved F or W are not part of the CDR3 here.

cdr3_aa j_call v_call
ASSYGQGIRNIQY TRBJ2-4 TRBV6-2/TRBV6-3
ASSLAGSGEKLF TRBJ1-4 TRBV12-3/TRBV12-4
ASSLGQAGTQY TRBJ2-5 TRBV27
ASTLWAGELF TRBJ2-2 TRBV12-3/TRBV12-4
SASRDGTRTSPLH TRBJ1-6 TRBV20-1
ASSYNSGHSVF TRBJ1-1 TRBV6-5
ASGLTESNQPQH TRBJ1-5 TRBV28
ASSLPPGPVGELF TRBJ2-2 TRBV7-9
ASSLDRGDQETQY TRBJ2-5 TRBV5-1
ASSLMRGGSPLH TRBJ1-6 TRBV7-2
ASSIGQGRGSGELF TRBJ2-2 TRBV7-9